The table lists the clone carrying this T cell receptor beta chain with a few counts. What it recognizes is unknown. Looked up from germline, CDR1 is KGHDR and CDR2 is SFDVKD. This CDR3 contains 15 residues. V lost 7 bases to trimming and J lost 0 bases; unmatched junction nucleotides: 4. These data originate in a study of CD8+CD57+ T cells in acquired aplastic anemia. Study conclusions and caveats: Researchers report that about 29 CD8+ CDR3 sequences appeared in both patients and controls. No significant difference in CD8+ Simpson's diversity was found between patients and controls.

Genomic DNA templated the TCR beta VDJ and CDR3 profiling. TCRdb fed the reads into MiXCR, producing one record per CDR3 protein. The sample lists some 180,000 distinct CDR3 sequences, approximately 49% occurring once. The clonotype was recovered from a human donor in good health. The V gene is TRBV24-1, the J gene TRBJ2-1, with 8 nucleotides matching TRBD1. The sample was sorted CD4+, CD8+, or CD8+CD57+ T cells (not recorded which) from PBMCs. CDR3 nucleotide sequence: TGTGCCACCAGCGCCAGGGGGCGCTCCTACAATGAGCAGTTCTTC. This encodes CATSARGRSYNEQFF.